The rows below give T cell receptor beta chains drawn from one sample of a study of immune heterogeneity within non-small cell lung tumors. TCRdb used MiXCR to reprocess the multiplex PCR reads, holding one entry per CDR3 protein. The sample yields fewer than 5,500 distinct CDR3 sequences, 30% to 40% seen once. The sequenced sample was lung tumor tissue. The receptors were gathered from a woman aged 45 to 65 with non-small cell lung cancer. CDR3s include the opening cysteine and the closing phenylalanine or tryptophan. D genes are given only for firm matches. The size entry is marked missing in some rows and otherwise reads once, few, many or a size class.

14	NA	TRBV7-2	TRBJ2-1	few	CASSLDFTYNEQFF	TGTGCCAGCAGCTTAGACTTTACCTACAATGAGCAGTTCTTC
16	TRBD2	TRBV5-1	TRBJ2-1	medium-sized	CASSLEEGGRNNEQFF	TGCGCCAGCAGCTTGGAGGAGGGAGGGCGGAACAATGAGCAGTTCTTC
11	NA	TRBV30	TRBJ1-5	medium-sized	CAWGTPWPQHF	TGTGCCTGGGGGACACCATGGCCCCAGCATTTT
15	NA	TRBV19	TRBJ2-6	medium-sized	CASSEGTSGANVLTF	TGTGCCAGTAGTGAGGGAACCTCTGGGGCCAACGTCCTGACTTTC
11	NA	TRBV20-1	TRBJ2-7	medium-sized	CSAVTSYEQYF	TGCAGTGCCGTCACCTCCTACGAGCAGTACTTC
14	NA	TRBV12-3/TRBV12-4	TRBJ1-2	NA	CASSFGGSDYGYTF	TGTGCCAGCAGTTTCGGTGGGTCGGATTATGGCTACACCTTC
14	NA	TRBV5-1	TRBJ2-5	NA	CASSLAGGDETQYF	TGCGCCAGCAGCTTGGCCGGGGGTGACGAGACCCAGTACTTC
13	TRBD1	TRBV20-1	TRBJ1-4	NA	CSALDRGLEKLFF	TGCAGTGCTCTCGACAGGGGGCTGGAAAAACTGTTTTTT
17	TRBD2	TRBV20-1	TRBJ2-1	medium-sized	CSAGTSGRAGSYNEQFF	TGCAGTGCCGGGACTAGCGGGAGGGCCGGTTCCTACAATGAGCAGTTCTTC
15	TRBD2	TRBV6-1	TRBJ2-1	NA	CATEPGTSGYNEQFF	TGTGCCACCGAACCCGGGACTAGCGGTTACAATGAGCAGTTCTTC
14	TRBD1	TRBV5-1	TRBJ1-6	medium-sized	CASSRDRINSPLHF	TGCGCCAGCAGCCGGGACAGGATAAATTCACCCCTCCACTTT
12	NA	TRBV29-1	TRBJ2-5	NA	CSGHREGKTQYF	TGCAGCGGACACAGGGAGGGGAAGACCCAGTACTTC
14	TRBD1	TRBV19	TRBJ1-5	medium-sized	CASTSDRVGRPQHF	TGTGCCAGTACCTCCGACAGGGTCGGTCGGCCCCAGCATTTT
14	NA	TRBV7-2	TRBJ1-2	medium-sized	CASSLAPGSSGYTF	TGTGCCAGCAGCTTAGCGCCGGGCAGCTCTGGCTACACCTTC
16	NA	TRBV3-1	TRBJ1-3	NA	CASAGGGKSSGNTIYF	TGTGCCAGCGCGGGGGGGGGAAAGAGCTCTGGAAACACCATATATTTT
14	NA	TRBV6-1	TRBJ1-2	NA	CASSATGGPFGYTF	TGTGCCAGCAGTGCTACGGGAGGCCCGTTCGGCTACACCTTC
17	TRBD2	TRBV24-1	TRBJ2-1	NA	CDTSDTKRGDSYNEQFF	TGTGACACCAGTGATACAAAGCGGGGGGACTCCTACAATGAGCAGTTCTTC
13	NA	TRBV5-4	TRBJ1-1	NA	CASSLGSNTEAFF	TGTGCCAGCAGCTTGGGCTCGAACACTGAAGCTTTCTTT
17	TRBD2	TRBV29-1	TRBJ2-7	NA	CSVSGTSGSTAFYEQYF	TGCAGCGTCTCCGGGACTAGCGGGTCGACAGCTTTCTACGAGCAGTACTTC
15	TRBD1	TRBV18	TRBJ1-2	NA	CASSPDRSPNYGYTF	TGTGCCAGCTCACCGGACAGGAGCCCAAACTATGGCTACACCTTC
11	NA	TRBV20-1	TRBJ1-1	NA	CSTNRDIDAFF	TGCAGTACTAACAGGGATATAGACGCTTTCTTT
16	TRBD1	TRBV18	TRBJ1-3	NA	CASSGTVTSSGNTIYF	TGTGCCAGCTCCGGGACAGTGACGAGCTCTGGAAACACCATATATTTT
13	NA	TRBV20-1	TRBJ1-5	medium-sized	CSARTFSNQPQHF	TGCAGTGCCAGGACTTTTAGCAATCAGCCCCAGCATTTT
14	NA	TRBV7-2	TRBJ2-3	NA	CASSLEDSTDTQYF	TGTGCCAGCAGCTTAGAGGATAGCACAGATACGCAGTATTTT
16	TRBD1	TRBV6-1	TRBJ2-2	NA	CASSDLRQGGTGELFF	TGTGCCAGCAGTGACCTCAGACAGGGTGGCACCGGGGAGCTGTTTTTT
14	TRBD1	TRBV3-1	TRBJ1-1	medium-sized	CASSQWTGRTEAFF	TGTGCCAGCAGCCAATGGACAGGGCGAACTGAAGCTTTCTTT
14	NA	TRBV5-4	TRBJ1-1	once	CARSSWAKDTEAFF	TGTGCCAGGAGCTCATGGGCCAAGGACACTGAAGCTTTCTTT
12	TRBD1	TRBV19	TRBJ1-6	NA	CARRRTGLSLHF	TGTGCCAGAAGAAGGACAGGTTTATCCCTCCACTTT
15	NA	TRBV10-3	TRBJ1-1	medium-sized	CAISERSWGPTEAFF	TGTGCCATCAGTGAGCGATCTTGGGGGCCAACTGAAGCTTTCTTT
18	TRBD2	TRBV10-1	TRBJ2-1	medium-sized	CASSDVVLAGGNGNEQFF	TGCGCCAGCAGTGATGTGGTCCTAGCGGGGGGGAATGGCAATGAGCAGTTCTTC
13	NA	TRBV6-1	TRBJ1-1	medium-sized	CASSWQRDTEAFF	TGTGCCAGCAGTTGGCAAAGGGACACTGAAGCTTTCTTT
13	TRBD1	TRBV5-1	TRBJ1-1	medium-sized	CASSLGQGAEAFF	TGCGCCAGCAGCTTGGGACAGGGGGCTGAAGCTTTCTTT
14	NA	TRBV7-9	TRBJ1-2	NA	CASSLGQSFRGYTF	TGTGCCAGCAGCTTAGGACAGTCTTTCCGTGGCTACACCTTC
16	TRBD2	TRBV10-1	TRBJ2-1	medium-sized	CASSQVAGGTYNEQFF	TGCGCCAGCAGTCAAGTAGCGGGAGGTACCTACAATGAGCAGTTCTTC
14	NA	TRBV5-1	TRBJ2-3	NA	CASSLERNTDTQYF	TGCGCCAGCAGTTTGGAGCGGAACACAGATACGCAGTATTTT
13	TRBD1	TRBV2	TRBJ2-7	medium-sized	CASRQGQGGEQYF	TGTGCCAGCAGGCAAGGACAGGGGGGCGAGCAGTACTTC
14	NA	TRBV6-2/TRBV6-3	TRBJ2-1	medium-sized	CASSSWEVGNEQFF	TGTGCCAGCAGTTCGTGGGAGGTGGGCAATGAGCAGTTCTTC
16	TRBD2	TRBV30	TRBJ2-3	NA	CAWTQGLAGSTDTQYF	TGTGCCTGGACCCAGGGACTAGCGGGATCCACAGATACGCAGTATTTT
16	NA	TRBV20-1	TRBJ2-1	NA	CSARDNDPGLYNEQFF	TGCAGTGCTAGAGATAACGACCCCGGACTCTACAATGAGCAGTTCTTC